Each of the 16 T cell receptor beta chains below was sequenced from the same sample in a study of T cells in Graves' hyperthyroidism and ophthalmopathy. There were TCR beta CDR3 regions amplified from RNA transcripts. HTBI primers drove first-round RT-PCR of the TCR CDR3. MiXCR, run by TCRdb on the multiplex PCR reads, gives a single entry per CDR3 protein. The sample includes hundreds of thousands of distinct CDR3 sequences, roughly 20% of them seen just once. The specimen sequenced was blood. All receptors come from a man younger than 45 with Graves' ophthalmopathy.

J is TRBJ2-1 and V is TRBV20-1; 9 nucleotides match TRBD1. CDR3 length: 15 amino acids. Germline V gene data show CDR1 as DFQATT and CDR2 as SNEGSKA (reference sequence). Unmatched junction bases numbered 6, after V lost 1 base and J lost 5 bases. CDR3 residues: CSARVGGQGHNEQFF. CDR3 DNA: TGCAGTGCTAGAGTTGGGGGACAGGGACACAATGAGCAGTTCTTC.

There are a few counts of this clonotype. This chain links TRBV2 with TRBJ1-3; a possible D gene is TRBD1 (5 bases). The CDR3 runs to 15 residues. The ends were cut back, 5 bases at V and 3 bases at J, with 14 bases in the middle. Germline V lookup: CDR1 SNHLY, CDR2 FYNNEI. The CDR3 here is CASSSRVRSGNTIYF. The CDR3 nucleotides read TGTGCCAGCAGTTCCAGGGTTAGGAGTGGAAACACCATATATTTT.

The chain couples TRBV11-3 to TRBJ2-3; D gene uncertain. The germline V gene encodes CDR1 SGHNT and CDR2 YENEEA. This CDR3 comprises 13 residues. The V end lost 5 bases, the J end lost 0 bases, and 6 bases lay between the germline ends. For the CDR3, the DNA is TGTGCCAGCAGCGAAATCAGCACAGATACGCAGTATTTT. Its translation: CASSEISTDTQYF.

With respect to this clonotype: Germline is not matched at one junction end, which may reflect a read error. The J gene is TRBJ2-4, the V gene TRBV7-2; D may be TRBD1 (5 bases). The CDR3 runs to 16 residues. Germline CDR1 is SGHTA and CDR2 is FQGNSA. In DNA form, the CDR3 reads TGTGTCAGCAGCCAAGGGTATAGGGGAGCCAAAAACATTCAGTACTTC. It is translated as CVSSQGYRGAKNIQYF.

The V and J genes are TRBV2 and TRBJ2-7; D is uncertain. Trimming removed 7 bases from V and 3 bases from J, with 13 bases in between. The CDR3 is made up of 13 amino acids. The germline V gene has CDR1 SNHLY and CDR2 FYNNEI. The CDR3 spells CASNGGQFYEQYF. CDR3 coding DNA: TGTGCCAGCAATGGCGGTCAATTCTACGAGCAGTACTTC.

This clonotype was recorded many times. The chain uses TRBV28 and TRBJ1-5, with 8 bases fitting TRBD1. Trimming removed 5 bases from V and 9 bases from J; junction bases left unmatched: 9. CDR3 length equals 14 residues. Germline V gene lookup returns CDR1 MDHEN and CDR2 SYDVKM. The CDR3, as DNA: TGTGCCAGCAGTATCCAGGGGGCGTCAAGGCCCCAGCATTTT. Protein: CASSIQGASRPQHF.

V usage is TRBV30 and J usage is TRBJ2-5, with 8 bases matching TRBD1. Looked up from germline, CDR1 is GTSNPN and CDR2 is SVGIG (reference sequence). V was clipped by 0 bases and J by 4 bases; unmatched bases: 4. The CDR3 consists of 14 residues. The CDR3 DNA sequence: TGTGCCTGGAGTGTAGCCGACAGGGGAGAGACCCAGTACTTC. Encoded protein: CAWSVADRGETQYF.

This clonotype showed up many times. The rearrangement links TRBV30 to TRBJ2-7; maybe TRBD1 (5 bases). The germline gives CDR1 GTSNPN, CDR2 SVGIG (reference sequence). V shed 2 bases and J shed 4 bases, with 12 bases lying between them. The CDR3 is 13 amino acids. As DNA, the CDR3 is TGTGCCTGGAGTTCGGGCAGGGCGTACGAGCAGTACTTC. It encodes CAWSSGRAYEQYF. The variable domain in full, with the rest retrieved from reference TRBV30 and TRBJ2-7, is SQTIHQWPATLVQPVGSPLSLECTVEGTSNPNLYWYRQAAGRGLQLLFYSVGIGQISSEVPQNLSASRPQDRQFILSSKKLLLSDSGFYLCAWSSGRAYEQYFGPGTRLTVT.

On this clonotype: Since a much larger clone is just one base distant, this may be a read error. The rearrangement links TRBV5-5 to TRBJ2-7; 7 bases fit TRBD1. The CDR3 spans 14 residues. With 4 bases clipped from V and 2 bases from J, the junction kept 6 bases outside the gene matches. The V gene's germline CDR1 is SGHKS and CDR2 YYEKEE (reference sequence). CDR3 in DNA: TGTGCCAGCAGCCCGTGGGACAGCACCTACGAGCAGTACTTC. Its translation is CASSPWDSTYEQYF.

This clonotype showed up just a few times. V is TRBV6-2 or TRBV6-3 and J is TRBJ2-1; D perhaps matches TRBD2 (6 bases). Germline V CDR1 and CDR2: MNHEY, SVGEGT. CDR3 length: 15 residues. V lost 6 bases, J lost 3 bases, and 15 bases lay in between. The CDR3 nucleotides read TGTGCCAGCAGCTTTAGCGGAGGGAACTACAATGAGCAGTTCTTC. This translates into CASSFSGGNYNEQFF.

This clonotype was recorded at least ten times. The chain carries TRBV7-9 and TRBJ2-7; TRBD1 is a possible D gene (5 bases). V was trimmed by 1 base and J by 12 bases, leaving 13 bases between them. This CDR3 spans 12 amino acids. Per germline, CDR1 SEHNR and CDR2 FQNEAQ (reference sequence). CDR3 nucleotide sequence: TGTGCCAGCAGCTTAGAACAAGGGGTAGCGTACTTC. It is translated as CASSLEQGVAYF.

The chain couples TRBV6-1 to TRBJ1-2, with TRBD1 identical over 7 bases. V lost 7 bases and J lost 2; bases outside the gene matches: 16. Germline V gene data show CDR1 as MNHNS and CDR2 as SASEGT. The CDR3 loop spans 17 amino acids. The DNA for the CDR3 is TGTGCCAGCACCCGACTGGCCGGGACAGCAAGGAACTATGGCTACACCTTC. Translated: CASTRLAGTARNYGYTF.

V usage is TRBV27 and J usage is TRBJ2-1, with unresolved D. V was clipped by 10 bases and J by 4 bases, with 14 bases between them. The CDR3 totals 13 residues. From germline, CDR1 is MNHEY and CDR2 SMNVEV (reference sequence). This CDR3 is CATRISEYNEQFF. The CDR3 DNA reads TGTGCCACCCGCATTTCAGAGTACAATGAGCAGTTCTTC.

V usage is TRBV18 and J usage is TRBJ2-5; TRBD2 matches 9 bases. The CDR3 contains 16 residues. With 2 bases clipped from V and 0 bases from J, the junction kept 4 bases outside the gene matches. The germline gives CDR1 KGHSH, CDR2 LQKENI. The CDR3 DNA reads as TGTGCCAGCTCACCAAGCCTAGCGGGGAACCAAGAGACCCAGTACTTC. Its protein product is CASSPSLAGNQETQYF.

As to this clonotype: This sequence may be a read error, since a much larger clone differs from it by one base. The chain is built from TRBV12-3 or TRBV12-4 and TRBJ2-5; either TRBD1 or TRBD2 may fit D (5 bases each). This CDR3 has 14 amino acids. The CDR3 protein is CSSTDRSRGETQYF. In DNA form, the CDR3 reads TGTTCCAGCACTGACAGATCCCGCGGGGAGACCCAGTACTTC.

This clonotype was counted many times. J is TRBJ2-2 and V is TRBV11-2; TRBD2 matches at 13 bases. The V gene's germline CDR1 is SGHAT and CDR2 FQNNGV. The CDR3 is 15 amino acids. V was clipped by 5 bases and J by 9 bases; unmatched bases: 6. CDR3 DNA sequence: TGTGCCAGCAGCCGTACTAGCGGGAGGGCCCGGGAGCTGTTTTTT. It is translated as CASSRTSGRARELFF.